These T cell receptor beta chains were read from a single sample in a study of blood T cell repertoires in COVID-19. Sequenced by immunoSEQ multiplex PCR; TCRdb stores in-frame clones only, minus some. The profile shows about 390,000 clones, about 83% of them singletons. Sample: PBMCs or T cells enriched from blood (not recorded which). Receptors originate from a woman in her 50s who had recovered from COVID-19. CDR3s include the opening cysteine and the closing phenylalanine or tryptophan. D genes are given only for firm matches. Size is stated for part of the rows, as once, few or many counts, or as a class when the clone is expanded.

v_call	j_call	d_call	clone_size	cdr3_aa	cdr3_nt
TRBV6-2/TRBV6-3	TRBJ1-5	-	-	CASSYFTVDSNQPQHF	TGTGCCAGCAGTTACTTTACAGTCGATAGCAATCAGCCCCAGCATTTT
TRBV2	TRBJ2-5	TRBD2	-	CASSGLAGGGRETQYF	TGTGCCAGCAGCGGACTAGCGGGGGGAGGTAGGGAGACCCAGTACTTC
TRBV12-3/TRBV12-4	TRBJ1-1	-	-	CASKWGDSLTAFF	TGTGCCAGCAAGTGGGGGGATTCGCTGACAGCTTTCTTT
TRBV4-3	TRBJ2-1	-	-	CASSRLGDNYNEQFF	TGCGCCAGCAGCCGATTAGGGGACAACTACAATGAGCAGTTCTTC
TRBV9	TRBJ1-2	-	-	CASSVRVRYLKGYTF	TGTGCCAGCAGCGTCAGGGTCAGATATCTTAAAGGCTACACCTTC
TRBV7-2	TRBJ1-5	TRBD1	-	CASSLGPGQGQPQHF	TGTGCCAGCAGCTTAGGGCCGGGACAGGGGCAGCCCCAGCATTTT
TRBV7-9	TRBJ1-2	TRBD1	-	CASSVTGALMEGYTF	TGTGCCAGCAGCGTAACAGGGGCCCTGATGGAAGGCTACACCTTC
TRBV2	TRBJ1-4	TRBD1	-	CASSTGTGLGNEKLFF	TGTGCCAGCAGCACCGGGACAGGTCTCGGTAATGAAAAACTGTTTTTT
TRBV27	TRBJ1-2	TRBD1	-	CASIPTRDSLDYGYTF	TGTGCCAGCATCCCAACGAGGGACAGCTTAGACTATGGCTACACCTTC
TRBV6-5	TRBJ2-1	TRBD2	-	CASSYFSGGYNEQFF	TGTGCCAGCAGTTACTTTAGCGGGGGGTACAATGAGCAGTTCTTC
TRBV18	TRBJ1-5	-	-	CASSETSNQPQHF	TGTGCCAGCTCAGAAACAAGCAATCAGCCCCAGCATTTT
TRBV7-2	TRBJ2-2	-	-	CASSLSTNTGELFF	TGTGCCAGCAGCTTATCCACGAACACCGGGGAGCTGTTTTTT
TRBV9	TRBJ1-3	-	-	CASSADGVSGNTIYF	TGTGCCAGCAGCGCCGACGGAGTCTCTGGAAACACCATATATTTT
TRBV6-1	TRBJ2-7	-	-	CASSEEQGSSYEQYF	TGTGCCAGCAGTGAAGAGCAGGGGTCCTCCTACGAGCAGTACTTC
TRBV27	TRBJ2-7	TRBD1	once	CASSEQGAYEQYF	TGTGCCAGCAGTGAACAGGGGGCATACGAGCAGTACTTC
TRBV7-9	TRBJ2-1	-	-	CASSFASDNEQFF	TGTGCCAGCAGCTTCGCGAGCGACAATGAGCAGTTCTTC
TRBV19	TRBJ1-2	-	-	CASWSGQRISGYTF	TGTGCCAGTTGGTCCGGACAACGGATTAGTGGCTACACCTTC
TRBV5-8	TRBJ1-5	-	-	CASRGPGNQPQHF	TGTGCCAGCAGGGGCCCCGGCAATCAGCCCCAGCATTTT
TRBV11-2	TRBJ1-1	-	-	CASSLVAGRGAFF	TGTGCCAGCAGCTTAGTGGCAGGGCGAGGAGCTTTCTTT
TRBV11-1	TRBJ2-7	-	-	CASSSIGGKWYEQYF	TGTGCCAGCAGCTCGATAGGGGGAAAGTGGTACGAGCAGTACTTC
TRBV7-8	TRBJ1-2	TRBD1	-	CASNNRGTDAGYTF	TGTGCCAGCAACAATAGAGGGACAGACGCCGGCTACACCTTC
TRBV15	TRBJ1-4	-	-	CATGGGGSRNEKLFF	TGTGCCACCGGAGGGGGAGGGAGCAGAAATGAAAAACTGTTTTTT
TRBV19	TRBJ2-5	TRBD1	-	CASSSGGQGLETQYF	TGTGCCAGTAGTTCAGGGGGACAGGGTCTCGAGACCCAGTACTTC